Each of the 9 T cell receptor beta chains below was sequenced from the same sample in a study of blood T cells in healthy people across ages. The second PCR ran about 7 to 12 cycles with a sample-barcoded 5' primer and J-beta primers. TCRdb analysed the 5' RACE reads with MiXCR anew, one entry per CDR3 protein. Of roughly 900,000 distinct CDR3 sequences in the sample, 40% to 60% were seen once. The source material was blood. These TCRs come from a man aged 30 to 39 in good health.

The V and J genes are TRBV24-1 and TRBJ2-7, with 7 positions matching TRBD1. CDR1 is KGHDR, CDR2 SFDVKD, per germline. The CDR3 runs to 12 residues. The V segment lost 5 bases and the J segment 8 bases; nucleotides outside the gene matches: 5. In nucleotides, the CDR3 is TGTGCCACCAGTGTAGGGGGCCCTAAGCAGTACTTC. Its protein is CATSVGGPKQYF.

This clonotype came up many times. V usage is TRBV5-1 and J usage is TRBJ1-2; no clear D. Looked up from germline, CDR1 is SGHRS and CDR2 is YFSETQ. The V end was cut by 1 base, the J end by 1 base, with 14 bases between. This CDR3 region has 16 residues. The CDR3 spells CASSLRREGGNYGYTF. CDR3 nucleotides: TGCGCCAGCAGCTTGAGAAGAGAAGGCGGTAACTATGGCTACACCTTC.

The rearrangement joins TRBV5-1 to TRBJ2-1; perhaps D is TRBD1 or TRBD2 (5 bases each). V was cut by 4 bases and J by 6 bases, with 14 bases left in between. The CDR3 has 14 residues. CDR1 SGHRS and CDR2 YFSETQ come from the germline V gene. CDR3 in DNA: TGCGCCAGCAGCCCCCGGGACGTGGGCAATGAGCAGTTCTTC. Protein product: CASSPRDVGNEQFF.

This clonotype occurred many times. V usage is TRBV5-5 and J usage is TRBJ2-3; D remains unclear. CDR1 and CDR2 from the germline V gene are SGHKS and YYEKEE (reference sequence). CDR3 length: 14 amino acids. Trimming shortened V by 5 bases and J by 2 bases, and 12 bases separated the two germline ends. The CDR3 DNA reads TGTGCCAGCAGGATGGGTAAGCCCACAGATACGCAGTATTTT. Protein product: CASRMGKPTDTQYF.

This clonotype has only a few counts. This chain joins TRBV10-2 and TRBJ2-5; 7 bases are a match to TRBD1. Germline-derived CDR1 and CDR2 are WSHSY and SAAADI. This CDR3 contains 13 residues. Trimming took 8 bases from V and 11 from J; bases not matched to a gene: 14. Here the CDR3 reads CASLGTVSLEQYF. In DNA form, the CDR3 reads TGCGCCAGCCTCGGGACAGTGTCTTTAGAGCAGTACTTC.

The J gene is TRBJ2-5, the V gene TRBV4-2, with 9 positions matching TRBD2. V trimming: 0 bases; J trimming: 11 bases; junction bases outside the gene matches: 16. Germline assignment: CDR1 LGHNA and CDR2 YNFKEQ. This CDR3 contains 17 residues. The CDR3 sequence is CASSQDRETSGYNEQYF. Written as DNA, the CDR3 is TGTGCCAGCAGCCAAGATAGGGAGACTAGCGGTTACAATGAGCAGTACTTC.

In its sample, this clonotype was seen a few times. This chain's CDR3 is CASWTSGDTGELFF. The CDR3 coding sequence is TGTGCCAGCTGGACTAGCGGGGACACCGGGGAGCTGTTTTTT. The V and J genes are TRBV5-4 and TRBJ2-2; 12 positions agree with TRBD2. V dropped 7 bases and J dropped 3; count of bases not matched to a gene: 1. This CDR3 is built from 14 residues. Germline V lookup: CDR1 SGHNT, CDR2 YYREEE (reference sequence).

CDR3 amino acids: CATSKGEHAEQYF. The DNA for the CDR3 is TGTGCCACCTCGAAGGGGGAACACGCCGAGCAGTACTTC. The J gene is TRBJ2-5, the V gene TRBV4-2; D may be TRBD1 (6 bases). TRBJ2-7 explains the end of the DNA better; the J call may be wrong. Germline CDR1 and CDR2: LGHNA and YNFKEQ. The CDR3 is 13 amino acids.

The V gene is TRBV7-9, the J gene TRBJ2-5; D is perhaps TRBD1 or TRBD2 (5 bases each). The CDR3 is made up of 15 amino acids. V gave up 3 bases and J gave up 1 base, with 12 bases separating them. Germline V lookup: CDR1 SEHNR, CDR2 FQNEAQ (reference sequence). Written as DNA, the CDR3 is TGTGCCAGCAGCTTCCCGGGACCTTCCCAAGAGACCCAGTACTTC. Amino acids: CASSFPGPSQETQYF. Variable domain in full (rest from reference TRBV7-9 and TRBJ2-5): DTGVSQNPRHKITKRGQNVTFRCDPISEHNRLYWYRQTLGQGPEFLTYFQNEAQLEKSRLLSDRFSAERPKGSFSTLEIQRTEQGDSAMYLCASSFPGPSQETQYFGPGTRLLVL.